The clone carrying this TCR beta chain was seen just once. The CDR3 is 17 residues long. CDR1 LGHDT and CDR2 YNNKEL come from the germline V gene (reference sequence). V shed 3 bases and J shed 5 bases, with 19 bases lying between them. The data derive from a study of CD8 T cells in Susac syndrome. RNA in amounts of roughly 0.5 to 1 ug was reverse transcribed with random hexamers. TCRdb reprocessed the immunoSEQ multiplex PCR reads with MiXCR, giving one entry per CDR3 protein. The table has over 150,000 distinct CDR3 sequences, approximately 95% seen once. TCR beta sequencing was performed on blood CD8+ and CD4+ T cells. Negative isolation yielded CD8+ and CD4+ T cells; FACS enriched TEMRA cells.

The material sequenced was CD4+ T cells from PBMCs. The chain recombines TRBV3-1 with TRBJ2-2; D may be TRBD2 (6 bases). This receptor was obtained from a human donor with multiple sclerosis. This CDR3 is CASSHVLTRLRTGELFF. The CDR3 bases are TGTGCCAGCAGCCATGTCTTGACTAGGCTTCGGACCGGGGAGCTGTTTTTT.